Below, one TCR beta chain is given with its context. This receptor's antigen is unknown. Per-nucleotide qualities are absent, and no much larger clonotype sits a single base away. TCRbeta CDR3 regions were amplified from genomic DNA using the immunoSEQ Assay, a bias-controlled multiplex PCR. The paper's data handling went like this. Within the assay, amplification of reference gene primers was used to estimate how many nucleated cells each sample contained. To quantify the absolute abundance of each unique TCRbeta CDR3 rearrangement, sequence reads were collapsed and filtered. For each sample, productive Simpson clonality was calculated by taking the square root of Simpson's diversity index across productive rearrangements. TCRdb took this table from immuneACCESS and kept in-frame rearrangements with V and J called. Such tables lack part of the clones; where checked against another copy, unresolved V genes explain under half of the gap, and the rest is unexplained. Clone size and the V and J calls come from that table; the DNA yielded D and trimming. Present in this sample are fewer than 350,000 clones, roughly 88% of which were seen just once. The ten most abundant clones make up more than 2% of the sample.

Participants in the prospective study were aged roughly 18 to 89 years, lived in about two dozen United States geographic areas, and enrolled through a virtual design. Cohort assignment in the prospective study relied on participant-reported clinical history from a screening survey and a study questionnaire. Recovered participants in ImmuneRACE Cohort 3 were defined as having two consecutive negative NP/OP PCR tests, clearance from a healthcare professional, or resolution of symptoms. In the prospective study, whole blood, serum and a nasopharyngeal or oropharyngeal swab were collected from each participant by mobile phlebotomists. Prospective study participants could optionally give additional blood draws and questionnaires over an approximately two-month period. Before DNA extraction, blood samples from the prospective study were shipped at room temperature or frozen. These data are taken from a study of blood T cell repertoires in COVID-19 (dated by TCRdb to about 2020). Regarding the study in general: The collaborator samples originated in the United States, Italy and Spain and spanned the acute and convalescent phases of COVID-19. The prospective study material was composed of cDNA or gDNA derived from T cells, B-cell-depleted T cells, or PBMCs. The dataset comprised deeply sampled blood TCRbeta repertoires from subjects exposed to, actively infected with, or recovered from COVID-19. The repertoires were released in a freely available public database meant as a resource for research on the immune response to SARS-CoV-2. Samples were obtained from the ongoing ImmuneRACE study (first 160 participants) and from 950 to 1,500 subjects provided by 6 global collaborators. A de-identified subject ID, COVID-19 status, age in years and sex were almost always included in the sample metadata. HLA class I and class II types, where available, came from metadata supplied by the sample provider rather than from assay-based typing.

Trimming costs V 9 bases and J 3 bases, and their ends lie 12 bases apart. The germline V gene supplies CDR1 SNHLY and CDR2 FYNNEI. Spanning cysteine to phenylalanine, the CDR3 consists of 12 amino acids. CDR3 DNA only is kept here, 36 bases in frame from base 1. Study-level results and caveats: The amount of clinical and demographic metadata varied by source and participant and was provided uncurated.

The receptor chain draws on TRBV2 and TRBJ2-7, with the identity of the D gene unclear. The material sequenced was PBMCs or T cells enriched from blood (not recorded which). The sequence was collected from a young man who had recovered from COVID-19. In nucleotides, the sequence is TGTGCCAGTCTATCTCGAGGCTACGAGCAGTACTTC. This sequence encodes CASLSRGYEQYF.